This T cell receptor (beta chain) came from a study of technical replicates of blood from several donors. The method was immunoSEQ multiplex PCR; TCRdb's version includes in-frame clones alone and lacks a portion of them. The data hold some 58,000 clones, with 94% observed a single time. Between the trimmed V and J ends, which lost 8 bases and 6 bases, there was a span of 5 bases. The CDR3 has 10 residues. Germline values: CDR1 SEHNR, CDR2 FQNEAQ (reference sequence). The clonotype was recovered from a human donor in good health. What was sequenced was T cells isolated from PBMCs. This chain connects TRBV7-9 to TRBJ1-5; D gene unclear. The CDR3 region is CASLSQPQHF. CDR3 DNA: TGTGCCAGCCTTAGTCAGCCCCAGCATTTT. Drawing the rest from reference TRBV7-9 and TRBJ1-5, the complete variable domain is DTGVSQNPRHKITKRGQNVTFRCDPISEHNRLYWYRQTLGQGPEFLTYFQNEAQLEKSRLLSDRFSAERPKGSFSTLEIQRTEQGDSAMYLCASLSQPQHFGDGTRLSIL.